These 23 T cell receptor beta chains came from one sample sequenced in a study of identical twins. One entry per CDR3 protein, called by TCRdb with MiXCR from the 5' RACE reads. The table lists under 250,000 distinct CDR3 sequences, 7.5% of them singletons. This sample was shared with a second study, whose subject was yellow fever vaccine responses in identical twins.

The specimen was memory (CD45RO+) T cells sorted from blood. The receptors stem from a woman aged 18-29 years in good health.

This clonotype showed up just a few times. The rearrangement links TRBV18 to TRBJ1-4; the match to TRBD1 covers 9 bases. V was clipped by 3 bases and J by 6 bases; unmatched bases: 2. Germline CDR1 and CDR2: KGHSH and LQKENI. The CDR3 consists of 14 residues. CDR3 in DNA: TGTGCCAGCTCACCGACAGGGGGGGATGAAAAACTGTTTTTT. It codes for CASSPTGGDEKLFF.

This clonotype was seen repeatedly, ten times or more. V usage is TRBV5-1 and J usage is TRBJ2-2; possible D gene TRBD2, 5 bases. Trimming stripped 4 bases from V and 3 bases from J, with 10 bases between. Germline CDR1 and CDR2: SGHRS and YFSETQ. The CDR3 runs 14 residues. This chain's CDR3 is CASSGRVDTGELFF. The CDR3, as DNA: TGCGCCAGCAGCGGGAGAGTTGACACCGGGGAGCTGTTTTTT.

The V call is TRBV20-1, the J call TRBJ2-3, with a weak D call TRBD2 (5 bases). CDR3 length equals 14 residues. CDR1 and CDR2 (germline): DFQATT, SNEGSKA (reference sequence). V was cut by 6 bases and J by 0 bases, with 13 bases left in between. The DNA for the CDR3 is TGCAGTGCAAGCGGATTCCTTAGCACAGATACGCAGTATTTT. Protein product: CSASGFLSTDTQYF.

The sample holds many counts of this clonotype. This rearrangement joins TRBV7-3 to TRBJ2-3; unclear D gene. Trimming took 3 bases from V and 1 from J, leaving 5 bases between them. The germline V gene has CDR1 SGHTA and CDR2 FQGTGA. The CDR3 spans 13 residues. The CDR3 coding sequence is TGTGCCAGCAGCTTCCCGGGCACAGATACGCAGTATTTT. This encodes CASSFPGTDTQYF.

This clonotype has ten or more counts. The rearrangement joins TRBV20-1 to TRBJ2-1; TRBD2 agrees at 13 bases. Germline CDR1 and CDR2: DFQATT and SNEGSKA (reference sequence). The CDR3 is 17 residues long. Trimming cost V 6 bases and J 8 bases; bases outside gene matches: 16. In DNA, the CDR3 is TGCAGTGCCGAAGGACTAGCGGGAGCCCCGGCGGGCGATGAGCAGTTCTTC. It is translated as CSAEGLAGAPAGDEQFF.

This clonotype was seen many times. The chain recombines TRBV5-1 with TRBJ2-2, with TRBD2 matching over 8 bases. The CDR3 has 16 residues. Looked up from germline, CDR1 is SGHRS and CDR2 is YFSETQ. The J segment lost 1 base and the V segment lost 0 bases, leaving 2 bases of the junction unmatched. The CDR3 DNA sequence: TGCGCCAGCAGCTTGGTCCTAGCGGGGAACACCGGGGAGCTGTTTTTT. This encodes CASSLVLAGNTGELFF.

Many counts were recorded for this clonotype. The gene calls are TRBV10-3 and TRBJ2-5; the D gene is possibly TRBD1 (5 bases). The germline V and J ends were trimmed by 10 bases and 5 bases, with 20 bases remaining between them. CDR3 length: 14 amino acids. Germline CDR1 ENHRY, CDR2 SYGVKD. CDR3 region: CATGGALNWETQYF. The CDR3 DNA follows: TGTGCCACCGGTGGGGCGCTGAACTGGGAGACCCAGTACTTC.

This clonotype was observed at least ten times. CDR3: CASSLGDRGRLDTQYF. For the CDR3, the DNA is TGCGCCAGCAGCTTGGGGGACAGGGGGCGTTTGGATACGCAGTATTTT. The chain is built from TRBV5-1 and TRBJ2-3; 12 bases are shared with TRBD1. The ends lost 0 bases at V and 6 bases at J; junction bases unmatched: 5. This CDR3 region has 16 residues. Germline V gene sequence: CDR1 SGHRS, CDR2 YFSETQ.

The chain uses TRBV6-1 and TRBJ2-7, with D perhaps TRBD2 (5 bases). This CDR3 contains 13 residues. V lost 7 bases and J lost 0, with 10 bases in between. From germline, CDR1 is MNHNS and CDR2 SASEGT. This CDR3 is CASTIGDSYEQYF. CDR3 in DNA: TGTGCCAGCACTATCGGGGACTCCTACGAGCAGTACTTC.

This chain connects TRBV14 to TRBJ2-1; 8 nucleotides align to TRBD2. V lost 0 bases to trimming and J lost 4 bases; unmatched junction nucleotides: 5. CDR3 length: 16 residues. CDR1 is SGHDN and CDR2 is FVKESK in the germline V gene. CDR3 sequence reads: CASSQDLSGGYNEQFF. In DNA, the CDR3 is TGTGCCAGCAGCCAAGATCTGAGCGGGGGATACAATGAGCAGTTCTTC.

This chain connects TRBV30 to TRBJ1-2; D not resolved. Per germline, CDR1 GTSNPN and CDR2 SVGIG (reference sequence). The CDR3 runs 10 residues. Trimming cost V 3 bases and J 9 bases, with 8 bases left between them. The CDR3 DNA sequence: TGTGCCTGGAGGGAGCGTAGCTACACCTTC. This translates into CAWRERSYTF.

The sample holds many counts of this clonotype. The rearrangement uses TRBV7-6 and TRBJ1-3; TRBD1 matches at 10 bases. The CDR3 runs 17 residues. Germline lookup yields CDR1 SGHVS and CDR2 FNYEAQ. The V and J ends lost 0 bases and 0 bases, in that order; junction bases with no gene match: 2. CDR3 DNA: TGTGCCAGCAGCTTAGCGACAGGGGGCTTCTCTGGAAACACCATATATTTT. Translation gives CASSLATGGFSGNTIYF.

The gene calls are TRBV11-2 and TRBJ2-2, with 7 bases lining up with TRBD1. CDR1 is SGHAT, CDR2 FQNNGV, per germline. This CDR3 region has 15 residues. Trimming removed 5 bases from V and 0 bases from J; junction bases left unmatched: 3. The CDR3 here is CASSQGTANTGELFF. CDR3 DNA sequence: TGTGCCAGCAGCCAAGGGACAGCGAACACCGGGGAGCTGTTTTTT.

V usage is TRBV15 and J usage is TRBJ2-3, with D possibly being TRBD1 (6 bases). The V gene lost 2 bases and the J gene lost 1 base, with 10 bases spanning the gap. The germline CDR1 and CDR2 sequences are LNHNV and YYDKDF (reference sequence). The CDR3 sequence is 15 residues long. The chain's CDR3 is CATSRWAGGTDTQYF. In DNA form, the CDR3 reads TGTGCCACCAGCAGATGGGCAGGGGGCACAGATACGCAGTATTTT.

Details on this clonotype: Just one base apart from a much larger clone, this may be a read error. J is TRBJ2-2 and V is TRBV6-2 or TRBV6-3; D possibly corresponds to TRBD1 (6 bases). In germline, CDR1 is MNHEY, CDR2 SVGEGT. The CDR3 covers 17 residues. The DNA for the CDR3 is TGTGCCAGCAGTTACCGTCCCGGACAGTCGAACACCGGGAAGCTGTTTTTT. The encoded protein is CASSYRPGQSNTGKLFF.

The sample holds a few counts of this clonotype. V usage is TRBV6-1 and J usage is TRBJ1-1, with 12 bases matching TRBD1. Trimming at V came to 7 bases and at J to 1 base, leaving 7 bases not matched to a gene. The germline V gene encodes CDR1 MNHNS and CDR2 SASEGT. This CDR3 is 16 amino acids long. CDR3 region: CASTRGTGGKNTEAFF. The CDR3 bases are TGTGCCAGCACCCGGGGGACAGGGGGCAAGAACACTGAAGCTTTCTTT.

This clonotype was counted at least ten times. The chain joins TRBV29-1 to TRBJ2-3; D not certain. Per germline, CDR1 SQVTM and CDR2 ANQGSEA. The CDR3 spans 14 residues. V lost 2 bases to trimming and J lost 2 bases, with 11 bases between them. The CDR3 DNA is TGCAGCGTTGAACCCCGGCCCTCCACAGATACGCAGTATTTT. As protein: CSVEPRPSTDTQYF.

This clonotype was detected ten times or more. V usage is TRBV4-3 and J usage is TRBJ2-5; D not resolved. From germline, CDR1 is LGHNA and CDR2 YSLEER. This CDR3 has 14 amino acids. The V end lost 3 bases, the J end lost 3 bases, and 11 bases lay between the germline ends. The CDR3 protein is CASSHVGSKETQYF. CDR3 bases: TGCGCCAGCAGCCATGTCGGCAGCAAAGAGACCCAGTACTTC.

This clonotype was detected a few times. This chain joins TRBV2 and TRBJ2-2; 10 nucleotides agree with TRBD1. The CDR3 consists of 16 residues. Looked up from germline, CDR1 is SNHLY and CDR2 is FYNNEI. J was trimmed by 6 bases and V by 7 bases; bases with no gene match: 11. The CDR3 bases are TGTGCCAGCAAAACCCGAGGGACAGGGGTCCCCGGGGAGCTGTTTTTT. Translation gives CASKTRGTGVPGELFF. The variable domain in full, with the rest retrieved from reference TRBV2 and TRBJ2-2, is EPEVTQTPSHQVTQMGQEVILRCVPISNHLYFYWYRQILGQKVEFLVSFYNNEISEKSEIFDDQFSVERPDGSNFTLKIRSTKLEDSAMYFCASKTRGTGVPGELFFGEGSRLTVL.

The chain joins TRBV20-1 to TRBJ2-5; TRBD1 matches 7 bases. Trimming cost V 3 bases and J 5 bases; bases outside gene matches: 9. This CDR3 has 14 residues. Germline V CDR1 and CDR2: DFQATT, SNEGSKA (reference sequence). The CDR3 region is CSASLGGARETQYF. The CDR3 coding sequence is TGCAGTGCTAGTTTAGGGGGCGCGAGGGAGACCCAGTACTTC.

This clonotype appeared a few times. The chain is built from TRBV20-1 and TRBJ2-3; TRBD2 aligns across 7 bases. The junction had 13 bases not matched to a gene; V was cut back by 0 bases and J by 7 bases. The CDR3 is made up of 16 amino acids. Germline V gene sequence: CDR1 DFQATT, CDR2 SNEGSKA (reference sequence). In DNA, the CDR3 is TGCAGTGCTAGAGATTTACTGGCTAGCGGTTCAAATACGCAGTATTTT. Residues: CSARDLLASGSNTQYF.

This clonotype was recorded at least ten times. J is TRBJ1-5 and V is TRBV7-2; D might be TRBD1 (5 bases). CDR1 is SGHTA and CDR2 is FQGNSA in the germline V gene. CDR3 size: 13 residues. Trimming cost V 0 bases and J 7 bases, with 7 bases left between them. CDR3 loop: CASSLARDQPQHF. The CDR3 DNA is TGTGCCAGCAGCTTAGCAAGGGACCAGCCCCAGCATTTT.

The chain carries TRBV20-1 and TRBJ2-4, with TRBD1 identical over 9 bases. J gave up 6 bases and V 5 bases, and 8 bases lay outside the gene matches. Germline lookup yields CDR1 DFQATT and CDR2 SNEGSKA (reference sequence). The CDR3 has 14 residues. In DNA, the CDR3 is TGCAGTGCTGTACAGGGGGCCGGGGGAAACATTCAGTACTTC. This sequence encodes CSAVQGAGGNIQYF.